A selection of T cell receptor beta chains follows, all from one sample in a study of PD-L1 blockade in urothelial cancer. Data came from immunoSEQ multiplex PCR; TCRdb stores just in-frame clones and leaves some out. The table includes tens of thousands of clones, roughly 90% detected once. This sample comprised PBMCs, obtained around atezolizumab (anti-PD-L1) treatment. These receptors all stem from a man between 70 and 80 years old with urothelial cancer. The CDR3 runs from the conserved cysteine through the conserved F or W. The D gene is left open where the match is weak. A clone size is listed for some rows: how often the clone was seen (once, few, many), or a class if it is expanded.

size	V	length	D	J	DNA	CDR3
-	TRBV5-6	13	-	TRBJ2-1	TGTGCCAGCAGCGTAACTACAGGGTTCGAGCAGTTCTTC	CASSVTTGFEQFF
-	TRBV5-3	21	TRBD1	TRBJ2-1	TGTGCCAGAAGCTTGATCCAGGGGGACAAGCTAGTGGGGAGCTCCTACAATGAGCAGTTCTTC	CARSLIQGDKLVGSSYNEQFF
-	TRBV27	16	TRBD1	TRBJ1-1	TGTGCCAGCAGCTCCCTGGGCACAGGGGGGAACACTGAAGCTTTCTTT	CASSSLGTGGNTEAFF
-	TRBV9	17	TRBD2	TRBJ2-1	TGTGCCAGCAGCGTAGGAGGCGGGAGAAGCTCCTACAATGAGCAGTTCTTC	CASSVGGGRSSYNEQFF
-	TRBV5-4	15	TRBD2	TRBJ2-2	TGTGCCAGCAGCTTGGGAGGTGGGGGGGCCGGGGAGCTGTTTTTT	CASSLGGGGAGELFF
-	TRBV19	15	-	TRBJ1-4	TGTGCCAGTAGTATTCGGGGGATCACTAATGAAAAACTGTTTTTT	CASSIRGITNEKLFF
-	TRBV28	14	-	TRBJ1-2	TGTGCCAGCAGAGGCCCAGGGTTGTCGGGTGGCTACACCTTC	CASRGPGLSGGYTF
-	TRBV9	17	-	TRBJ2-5	TGTGCCAGCAGCGAGGGGCCGTTAAGAACTGGCGGAGAGACCCAGTACTTC	CASSEGPLRTGGETQYF
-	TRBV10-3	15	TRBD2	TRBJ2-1	TGTGCCATCAGTTCCGGGACTAGCGTCGGCAATGAGCAGTTCTTC	CAISSGTSVGNEQFF
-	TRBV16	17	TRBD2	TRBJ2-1	TGTGCCAGCAGCCCCCCGGGGGGCGGGAGGGCCTTGAATGAGCAGTTCTTC	CASSPPGGGRALNEQFF
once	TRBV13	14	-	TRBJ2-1	TGTGCCAGCAGCTTACGGGGGGCCGGCAATGAGCAGTTCTTC	CASSLRGAGNEQFF
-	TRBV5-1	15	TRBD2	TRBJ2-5	TGCGCCAGCAGCTTGAGTCGCGCGGGAGGCGAGACCCAGTACTTC	CASSLSRAGGETQYF
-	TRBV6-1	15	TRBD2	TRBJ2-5	TGTGCCAGCAGTGAAGGTTCGGCTAGCGGGGAGACCCAGTACTTC	CASSEGSASGETQYF
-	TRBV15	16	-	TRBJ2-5	TGTGCCACCAGCAGAGGTGAACCAGGGGCAGGAGAGACCCAGTACTTC	CATSRGEPGAGETQYF
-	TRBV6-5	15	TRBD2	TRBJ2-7	TGTGCCAGCAGTCTCACTAGCGGGCCATCCTACGAGCAGTACTTC	CASSLTSGPSYEQYF
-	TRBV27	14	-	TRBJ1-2	TGTGCCAGCAGACCGTCGGACAGAGGATATGGCTACACCTTC	CASRPSDRGYGYTF
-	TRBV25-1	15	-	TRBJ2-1	TGTGCCAGCAGTGATAGACTTACGGTCTACAATGAGCAGTTCTTC	CASSDRLTVYNEQFF
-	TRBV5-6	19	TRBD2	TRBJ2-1	TGTGCCAGCAGCGTGCCGGGACTAGCGGGAGTATTTATCCAGGATGAGCAGTTCTTC	CASSVPGLAGVFIQDEQFF
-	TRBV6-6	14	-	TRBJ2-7	TGTGCCAGCAGTTATAGACCAGCGGGCTACGAGCAGTACTTC	CASSYRPAGYEQYF
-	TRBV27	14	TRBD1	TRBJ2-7	TGTGCCAGCAGAGGGACAGGGGAATCCTACGAGCAGTACTTC	CASRGTGESYEQYF